This T cell receptor (beta chain) stems from a study of early T cells in non-severe SARS-CoV-2 infection. Notes on the study in general: Anti-spike CD8 specificities were favored by VDJdb matching, whose results missed private and CD4 specificities.

Unique molecular identifiers (one per individual cDNA molecule) were attached. TCRdb itself ran the 5' RACE reads through MiXCR, one entry per CDR3 protein. The sample includes approximately 48,000 distinct CDR3 sequences, 9.3% of them seen just once. The CDR3 spans 14 residues. Germline V CDR1 and CDR2: LGHDT, YNNKEL (reference sequence). Trimming cost V 4 bases and J 2 bases, with 11 bases left between them. Of note for this clonotype: The antigen remains undetermined.

The sample consisted of whole blood. The V call is TRBV3-1, the J call TRBJ1-1; weak D call: TRBD1 (6 bases). The TCR comes from an adult who was a healthcare worker with PCR-confirmed SARS-CoV-2 infection or an uninfected control (not recorded which). This chain's CDR3 is CASSPGGFNTEAFF. The CDR3 nucleotides are TGTGCCAGCAGCCCGGGGGGCTTTAACACTGAAGCTTTCTTT.